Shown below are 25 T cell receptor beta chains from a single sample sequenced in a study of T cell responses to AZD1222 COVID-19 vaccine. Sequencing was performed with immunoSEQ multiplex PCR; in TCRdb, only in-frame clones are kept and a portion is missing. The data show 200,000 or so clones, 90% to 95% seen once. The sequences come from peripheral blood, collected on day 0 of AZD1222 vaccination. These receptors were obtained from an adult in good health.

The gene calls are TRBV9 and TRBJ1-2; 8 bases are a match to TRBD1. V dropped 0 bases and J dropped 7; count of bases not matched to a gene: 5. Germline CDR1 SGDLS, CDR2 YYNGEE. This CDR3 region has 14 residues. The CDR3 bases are TGTGCCAGCAGCGTAGCTCTACAGGGGGGTGGCTACACCTTC. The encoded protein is CASSVALQGGGYTF.

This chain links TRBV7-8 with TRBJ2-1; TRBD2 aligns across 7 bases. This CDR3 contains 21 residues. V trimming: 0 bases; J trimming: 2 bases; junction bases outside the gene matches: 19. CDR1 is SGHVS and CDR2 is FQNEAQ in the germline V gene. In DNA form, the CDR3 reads TGTGCCAGCAGCTTAGCGAAAATTCCGAGCGGGATACAATTCACCTACAATGAGCAGTTCTTC. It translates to CASSLAKIPSGIQFTYNEQFF. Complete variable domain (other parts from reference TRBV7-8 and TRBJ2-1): GAGVSQSPRYKVAKRGQDVALRCDPISGHVSLFWYQQALGQGPEFLTYFQNEAQLDKSGLPSDRFFAERPEGSVSTLKIQRTQQEDSAVYLCASSLAKIPSGIQFTYNEQFFGPGTRLTVL.

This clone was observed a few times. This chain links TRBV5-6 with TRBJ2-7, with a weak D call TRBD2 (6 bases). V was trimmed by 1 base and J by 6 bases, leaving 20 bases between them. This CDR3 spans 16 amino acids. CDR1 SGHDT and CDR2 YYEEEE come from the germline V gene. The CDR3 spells CASSLLSRGEIAEQYF. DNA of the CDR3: TGTGCCAGCAGCTTGTTGTCGCGGGGTGAAATAGCCGAGCAGTACTTC.

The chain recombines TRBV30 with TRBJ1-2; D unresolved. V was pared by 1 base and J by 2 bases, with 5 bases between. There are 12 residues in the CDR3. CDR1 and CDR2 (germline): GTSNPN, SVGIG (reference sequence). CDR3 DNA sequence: TGTGCCTGGAGTGGCGGAAACTATGGCTACACCTTC. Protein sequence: CAWSGGNYGYTF.

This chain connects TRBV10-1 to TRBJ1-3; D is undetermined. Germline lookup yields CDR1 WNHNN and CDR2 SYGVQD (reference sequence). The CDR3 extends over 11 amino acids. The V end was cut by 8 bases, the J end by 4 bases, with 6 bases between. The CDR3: CASSEGNTIYF. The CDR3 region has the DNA TGCGCCAGCTCTGAGGGAAACACCATATATTTT.

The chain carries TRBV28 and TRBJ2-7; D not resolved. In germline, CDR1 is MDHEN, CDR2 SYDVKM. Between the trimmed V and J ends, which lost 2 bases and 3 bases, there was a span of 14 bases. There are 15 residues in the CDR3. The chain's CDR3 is CASSLSLPGVYEQYF. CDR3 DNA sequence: TGTGCCAGCAGTTTAAGTCTACCTGGGGTCTACGAGCAGTACTTC.

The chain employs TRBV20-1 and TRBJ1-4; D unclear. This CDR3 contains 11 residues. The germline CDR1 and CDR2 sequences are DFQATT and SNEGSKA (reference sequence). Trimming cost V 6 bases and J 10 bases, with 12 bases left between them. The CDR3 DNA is TGCAGTGCCGGAAACCCTCCAAAACTGTTTTTT. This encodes CSAGNPPKLFF.

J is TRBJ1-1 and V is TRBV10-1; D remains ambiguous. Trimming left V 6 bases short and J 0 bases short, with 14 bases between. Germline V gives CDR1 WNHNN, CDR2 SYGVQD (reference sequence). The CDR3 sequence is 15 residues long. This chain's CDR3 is CASSATRAMNTEAFF. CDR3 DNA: TGCGCCAGCAGCGCAACTAGGGCAATGAACACTGAAGCTTTCTTT.

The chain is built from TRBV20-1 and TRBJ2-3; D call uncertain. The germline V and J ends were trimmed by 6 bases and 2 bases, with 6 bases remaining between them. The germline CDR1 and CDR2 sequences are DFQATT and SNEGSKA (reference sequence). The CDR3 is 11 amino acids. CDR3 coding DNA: TGCAGTGCCTTACTCACAGATACGCAGTATTTT. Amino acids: CSALLTDTQYF.

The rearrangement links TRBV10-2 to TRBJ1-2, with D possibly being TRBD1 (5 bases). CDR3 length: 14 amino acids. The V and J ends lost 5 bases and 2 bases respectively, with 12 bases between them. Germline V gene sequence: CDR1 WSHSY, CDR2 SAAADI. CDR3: CASSTGTVNYGYTF. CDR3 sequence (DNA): TGCGCCAGCAGTACCGGGACGGTCAACTATGGCTACACCTTC.

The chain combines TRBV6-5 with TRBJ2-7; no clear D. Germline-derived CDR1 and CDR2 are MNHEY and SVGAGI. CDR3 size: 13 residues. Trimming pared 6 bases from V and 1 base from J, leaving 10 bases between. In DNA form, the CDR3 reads TGTGCCAGCAGGAGCCCAGAATCCTACGAGCAGTACTTC. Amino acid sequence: CASRSPESYEQYF.

CDR3 residues: CASSLGAVGEQYF. CDR3 nucleotide sequence: TGTGCCAGCAGCCTGGGAGCCGTGGGGGAGCAGTACTTC. V is TRBV4-2 and J is TRBJ2-7; weak D call: TRBD2 (5 bases). CDR3 length equals 13 residues. Germline V CDR1 and CDR2: LGHNA, YNFKEQ. Between the trimmed V and J ends, which lost 4 bases and 7 bases, there was a span of 14 bases.

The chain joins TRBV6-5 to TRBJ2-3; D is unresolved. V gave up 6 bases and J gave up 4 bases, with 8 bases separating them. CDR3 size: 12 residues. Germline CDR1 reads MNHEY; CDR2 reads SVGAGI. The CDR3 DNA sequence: TGTGCCAGCAGAAACGCTGCAGATACGCAGTATTTT. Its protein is CASRNAADTQYF.

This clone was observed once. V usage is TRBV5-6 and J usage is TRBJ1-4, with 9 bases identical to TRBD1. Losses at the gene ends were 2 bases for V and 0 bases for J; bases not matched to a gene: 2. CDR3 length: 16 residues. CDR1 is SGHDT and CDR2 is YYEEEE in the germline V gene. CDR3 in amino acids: CASSFGTGSTNEKLFF. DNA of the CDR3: TGTGCCAGCAGCTTCGGGACAGGGTCAACTAATGAAAAACTGTTTTTT.

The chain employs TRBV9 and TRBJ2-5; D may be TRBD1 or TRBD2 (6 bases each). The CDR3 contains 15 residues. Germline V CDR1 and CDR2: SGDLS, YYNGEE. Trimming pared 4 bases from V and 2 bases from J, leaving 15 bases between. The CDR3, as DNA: TGTGCCAGCAGCCCGAGGGGGGACTTTCAAGAGACCCAGTACTTC. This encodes CASSPRGDFQETQYF.

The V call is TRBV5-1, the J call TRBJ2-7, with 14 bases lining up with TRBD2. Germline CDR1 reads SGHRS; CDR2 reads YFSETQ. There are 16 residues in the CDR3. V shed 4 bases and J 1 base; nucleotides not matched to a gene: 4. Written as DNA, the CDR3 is TGCGCCAGCAGCCCAGGACTAGCGGGAGGTTCCTACGAGCAGTACTTC. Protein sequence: CASSPGLAGGSYEQYF.

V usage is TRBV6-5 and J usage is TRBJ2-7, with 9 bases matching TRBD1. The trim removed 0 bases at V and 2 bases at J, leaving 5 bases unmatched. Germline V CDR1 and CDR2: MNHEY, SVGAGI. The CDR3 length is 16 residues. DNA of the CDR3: TGTGCCAGCAGTTACTCGAGGACAGGGGTGGCCTACGAGCAGTACTTC. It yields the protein CASSYSRTGVAYEQYF.

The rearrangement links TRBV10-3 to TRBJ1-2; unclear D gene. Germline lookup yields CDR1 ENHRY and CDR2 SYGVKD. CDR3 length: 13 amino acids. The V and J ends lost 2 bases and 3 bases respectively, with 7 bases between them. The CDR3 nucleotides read TGTGCCATCAGTGAGGACGGGGACTATGGCTACACCTTC. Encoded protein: CAISEDGDYGYTF.

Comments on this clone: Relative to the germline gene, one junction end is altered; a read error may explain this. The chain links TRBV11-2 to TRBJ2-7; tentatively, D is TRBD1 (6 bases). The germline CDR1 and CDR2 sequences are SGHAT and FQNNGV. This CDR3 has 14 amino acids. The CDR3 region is CASSLDNGLDRGFF. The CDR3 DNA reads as TGTGCCAGCAGCTTAGATAACGGCCTGGACAGAGGTTTTTTC.

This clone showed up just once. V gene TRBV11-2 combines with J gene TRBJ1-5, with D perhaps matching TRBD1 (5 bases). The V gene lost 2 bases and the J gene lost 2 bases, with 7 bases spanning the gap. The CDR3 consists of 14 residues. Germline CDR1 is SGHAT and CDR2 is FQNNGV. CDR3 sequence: CASSLWGGNQPQHF. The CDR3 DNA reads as TGTGCCAGCAGCTTATGGGGCGGCAATCAGCCCCAGCATTTT.

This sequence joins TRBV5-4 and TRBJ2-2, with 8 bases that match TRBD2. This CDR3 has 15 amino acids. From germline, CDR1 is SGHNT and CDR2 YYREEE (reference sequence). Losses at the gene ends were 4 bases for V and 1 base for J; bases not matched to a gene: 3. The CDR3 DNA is TGTGCCAGCAGCCCCACTAGCGGGAACACCGGGGAGCTGTTTTTT. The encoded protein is CASSPTSGNTGELFF.

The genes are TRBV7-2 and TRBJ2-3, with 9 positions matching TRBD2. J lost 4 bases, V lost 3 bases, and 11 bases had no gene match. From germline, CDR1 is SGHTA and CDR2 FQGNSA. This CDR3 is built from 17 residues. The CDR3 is CASSFIAGAQGPDTQYF. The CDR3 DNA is TGTGCCAGCAGCTTCATAGCGGGAGCTCAGGGGCCAGATACGCAGTATTTT.

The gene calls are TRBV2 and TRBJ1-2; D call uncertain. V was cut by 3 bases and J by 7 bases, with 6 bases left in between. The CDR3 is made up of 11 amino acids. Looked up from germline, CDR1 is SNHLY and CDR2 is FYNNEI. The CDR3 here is CASSELGGYTF. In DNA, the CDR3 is TGTGCCAGCAGTGAGTTGGGTGGCTACACCTTC.

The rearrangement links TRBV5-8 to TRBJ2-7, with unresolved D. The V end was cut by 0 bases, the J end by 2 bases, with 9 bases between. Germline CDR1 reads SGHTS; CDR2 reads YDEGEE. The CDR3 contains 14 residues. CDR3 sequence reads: CASSLGTLAYEQYF. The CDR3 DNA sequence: TGTGCCAGCAGCTTGGGGACCTTGGCCTACGAGCAGTACTTC.

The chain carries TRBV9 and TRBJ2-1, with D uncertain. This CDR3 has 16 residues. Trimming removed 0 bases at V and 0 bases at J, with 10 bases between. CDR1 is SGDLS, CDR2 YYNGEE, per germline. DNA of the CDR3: TGTGCCAGCAGCGTAGGTGGGTCGAGCTCCTACAATGAGCAGTTCTTC. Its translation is CASSVGGSSSYNEQFF.